These 7 T cell receptor beta chains originate from one sample sequenced in a study of OX40 agonist ivuxolimab in advanced cancers. The repertoire was sequenced with immunoSEQ multiplex PCR; TCRdb's copy has only in-frame clones and lacks some. Of 60,000 to 70,000 clones listed, 86% are singletons. The material was CD4+ or CD8+ T cells sorted from blood, obtained in a trial of the OX40 agonist ivuxolimab. Source of these receptors: an adult with an advanced solid tumor such as melanoma, head and neck, liver or kidney cancer.

The CDR3 DNA reads as TGTGCCAGCAGCCGCGGTACCATGAACACTGAAGCTTTCTTT. This encodes CASSRGTMNTEAFF. The chain carries TRBV5-4 and TRBJ1-1; no clear D gene. The CDR3 has 14 residues. With 4 bases removed from V and 0 bases from J, the gap between germline ends came to 10 bases. Germline CDR1 SGHNT, CDR2 YYREEE (reference sequence). Drawing the rest from reference TRBV5-4 and TRBJ1-1, the complete variable domain is ETGVTQSPTHLIKTRGQQVTLRCSSQSGHNTVSWYQQALGQGPQFIFQYYREEENGRGNFPPRFSGLQFPNYSSELNVNALELDDSALYLCASSRGTMNTEAFFGQGTRLTVV.

The rearrangement uses TRBV6-1 and TRBJ1-4; 9 nucleotides agree with TRBD1. V dropped 5 bases and J dropped 3; count of bases not matched to a gene: 4. Germline lookup yields CDR1 MNHNS and CDR2 SASEGT. This CDR3 is built from 15 residues. CDR3 loop: CASSFRQGANEKLFF. The CDR3 DNA follows: TGTGCCAGCAGTTTCCGACAGGGGGCTAATGAAAAACTGTTTTTT.

The V and J genes are TRBV10-3 and TRBJ2-2, with 12 nucleotides matching TRBD1. The V and J ends lost 10 bases and 5 bases, in that order; junction bases with no gene match: 11. CDR1 and CDR2 (germline): ENHRY, SYGVKD. The CDR3 is 16 residues long. The CDR3 nucleotides read TGTGCCAGCCTGGGACAGGGGGCAGCTCATACCGGGGAGCTGTTTTTT. This gives the protein CASLGQGAAHTGELFF.

This chain joins TRBV4-3 and TRBJ1-3, with TRBD1 matching 7 bases. The J segment lost 1 base and the V segment lost 1 base, leaving 7 bases of the junction unmatched. This CDR3 region has 17 residues. Germline CDR1 LGHNA, CDR2 YSLEER. CDR3 bases: TGCGCCAGCAGCCAAGTGGGCAGGGGGAATTCTGGAAACACCATATATTTT. This gives the protein CASSQVGRGNSGNTIYF.

The chain couples TRBV5-4 to TRBJ2-3; tentatively, D is TRBD1 or TRBD2 (5 bases each). CDR1 and CDR2 (germline): SGHNT, YYREEE (reference sequence). The CDR3 sequence is 15 residues long. V lost 5 bases and J 4 bases, leaving 17 bases between the germline ends. CDR3 sequence reads: CASSSGQNTADTQYF. The CDR3, as DNA: TGTGCCAGCAGTTCGGGGCAAAATACGGCAGATACGCAGTATTTT.

The CDR3 nucleotides are TGTGCCAGCAGCTTATGGGCATCAATCGGACAGGGCCATCAGCCCCAGCATTTT. Translation: CASSLWASIGQGHQPQHF. This chain uses TRBV7-3 with TRBJ1-5, with TRBD1 matching 8 bases. V shed 2 bases, J shed 5 bases, and the junction held 14 bases outside the gene matches. CDR3 length: 18 amino acids. Germline V gives CDR1 SGHTA, CDR2 FQGTGA.

The V gene is TRBV10-2, the J gene TRBJ2-1; no clear D gene. The CDR3 covers 14 residues. V lost 2 bases and J 7 bases, leaving 12 bases between the germline ends. From germline, CDR1 is WSHSY and CDR2 SAAADI. The CDR3 spells CASSEALDLNEQFF. DNA for the CDR3: TGCGCCAGCAGTGAGGCCCTAGACTTGAATGAGCAGTTCTTC.